What follows describes a single TCR beta chain. The sample belongs to a study of blood T cell repertoires in COVID-19. Study-level background: Sites across the United States, Italy and Spain contributed samples from acute and convalescent COVID-19.

The CDR3 loop spans 15 amino acids. V was pared by 0 bases and J by 2 bases, with 10 bases between. Germline CDR1 is LNHDA and CDR2 is SQIVND (reference sequence). As handled by the study authors: Reference gene primer amplification gave estimated nucleated cell counts. Sequencing was performed with immunoSEQ multiplex PCR; in TCRdb, only in-frame clones are kept and a portion is missing. The V and J calls and clone size come from that table; D and trimming were worked out from the DNA. The top ten clones hold 9.5% to 10% of a sample with 80,000 or so clones, roughly 80% of them seen once. The sample comprised peripheral blood. This chain links TRBV19 with TRBJ1-2; D uncertain. The source of this sequence is a human donor in a cohort sampled during active COVID-19. The CDR3 coding sequence is TGTGCCAGTAGTATAGATCGGGAGAAAAACTATGGCTACACCTTC. The encoded protein is CASSIDREKNYGYTF.